The rows below give T cell receptor beta chains drawn from one sample of a study of lymphopenia after photon versus proton radiotherapy. Libraries were prepared by immunoSEQ multiplex PCR; TCRdb keeps only in-frame clonotypes and omits some of them. The sample lists approximately 50,000 clones; around four fifths were seen once. The specimen comprised peripheral blood, sampled from a patient treated with photon-based radiotherapy. Receptors were obtained from a man aged 50-59 years with gastric cancer. Each CDR3 is given with its conserved first and last residue. A D gene is named only where the DNA matches it firmly. The size of a clone is reported for some rows only, either as once, few or many, or as a class for expanded clones.

j_gene: TRBJ2-1
len: 14
abundance: once
v_gene: TRBV5-1
d_gene: -
CDR3aa: CASSLTSSYNEQFF
CDR3nt: TGCGCCAGCAGCTTGACTAGCTCCTACAATGAGCAGTTCTTC

j_gene: TRBJ1-2
len: 12
abundance: -
v_gene: TRBV28
d_gene: -
CDR3aa: CASRLSGYGYTF
CDR3nt: TGTGCCAGCAGGTTAAGTGGCTATGGCTACACCTTC

j_gene: TRBJ1-1
len: 14
abundance: -
v_gene: TRBV10-1
d_gene: TRBD1
CDR3aa: CASSEQGARTEAFF
CDR3nt: TGCGCCAGCAGTGAACAGGGGGCGCGGACTGAAGCTTTCTTT

j_gene: TRBJ1-1
len: 15
abundance: -
v_gene: TRBV6-5
d_gene: -
CDR3aa: CASSYNGLSNTEAFF
CDR3nt: TGTGCCAGCAGTTACAATGGTTTGTCGAACACTGAAGCTTTCTTT

j_gene: TRBJ2-2
len: 14
abundance: -
v_gene: TRBV27
d_gene: -
CDR3aa: CASSLSRVTGELFF
CDR3nt: TGTGCCAGCAGTTTATCACGGGTCACCGGGGAGCTGTTTTTT

j_gene: TRBJ2-3
len: 14
abundance: -
v_gene: TRBV5-1
d_gene: TRBD2
CDR3aa: CASLGLGDTDTQYF
CDR3nt: TGCGCCAGCCTGGGACTAGGAGACACAGATACGCAGTATTTT

j_gene: TRBJ1-1
len: 14
abundance: few
v_gene: TRBV7-9
d_gene: -
CDR3aa: CASNKGRLNTEAFF
CDR3nt: TGTGCCAGCAACAAGGGCCGGTTGAACACTGAAGCTTTCTTT

j_gene: TRBJ2-2
len: 15
abundance: few
v_gene: TRBV19
d_gene: TRBD1
CDR3aa: CASQRGQGGTGELFF
CDR3nt: TGTGCCAGTCAAAGGGGACAGGGGGGCACCGGGGAGCTGTTTTTT

j_gene: TRBJ2-2
len: 13
abundance: once
v_gene: TRBV2
d_gene: -
CDR3aa: CASRAPYPGELFF
CDR3nt: TGTGCCAGTCGGGCACCTTACCCCGGGGAGCTGTTTTTT

j_gene: TRBJ1-4
len: 14
abundance: -
v_gene: TRBV30
d_gene: TRBD1
CDR3aa: CAWSGTGLDEKLFF
CDR3nt: TGTGCCTGGAGTGGGACAGGGTTAGATGAAAAACTGTTTTTT

j_gene: TRBJ2-7
len: 16
abundance: -
v_gene: TRBV5-6
d_gene: TRBD2
CDR3aa: CASSRVAGDYSYEQYF
CDR3nt: TGTGCCAGCAGCCGGGTAGCGGGAGATTACTCCTACGAGCAGTACTTC

j_gene: TRBJ2-2
len: 14
abundance: -
v_gene: TRBV2
d_gene: TRBD2
CDR3aa: CATRTSGSSGELFF
CDR3nt: TGTGCCACCCGGACTAGCGGGAGTTCCGGGGAGCTGTTTTTT

j_gene: TRBJ2-1
len: 14
abundance: once
v_gene: TRBV27
d_gene: -
CDR3aa: CASRPGGGGNEQFF
CDR3nt: TGTGCCAGCAGACCTGGGGGCGGAGGCAATGAGCAGTTCTTC

j_gene: TRBJ2-4
len: 16
abundance: -
v_gene: TRBV5-4
d_gene: TRBD2
CDR3aa: CASSLVLAGAKNIQYF
CDR3nt: TGTGCCAGCAGCTTGGTATTAGCGGGAGCCAAAAACATTCAGTACTTC

j_gene: TRBJ2-5
len: 14
abundance: once
v_gene: TRBV7-2
d_gene: TRBD2
CDR3aa: CASSLPRGTETQYF
CDR3nt: TGTGCCAGCAGCTTACCGCGGGGGACGGAGACCCAGTACTTC

j_gene: TRBJ2-6
len: 15
abundance: -
v_gene: TRBV6-5
d_gene: TRBD1
CDR3aa: CASNEQGAGANVLTF
CDR3nt: TGTGCCAGCAATGAGCAGGGGGCTGGGGCCAACGTCCTGACTTTC

j_gene: TRBJ2-7
len: 11
abundance: -
v_gene: TRBV18
d_gene: -
CDR3aa: CASSNDHEQYF
CDR3nt: TGTGCCAGCTCTAACGACCACGAGCAGTACTTC

j_gene: TRBJ2-1
len: 12
abundance: -
v_gene: TRBV27
d_gene: -
CDR3aa: CASSLWGQGQFF
CDR3nt: TGTGCCAGCAGTTTATGGGGACAAGGGCAGTTCTTC

j_gene: TRBJ2-3
len: 15
abundance: -
v_gene: TRBV6-1
d_gene: -
CDR3aa: CASFPGGLGTDTQYF
CDR3nt: TGTGCCAGCTTCCCCGGAGGGTTGGGCACAGATACGCAGTATTTT

j_gene: TRBJ2-7
len: 14
abundance: -
v_gene: TRBV6-5
d_gene: -
CDR3aa: CASRLRRESYEQYF
CDR3nt: TGTGCCAGCAGGTTGCGGAGGGAATCCTACGAGCAGTACTTC

j_gene: TRBJ2-7
len: 15
abundance: -
v_gene: TRBV19
d_gene: TRBD2
CDR3aa: CASSSRTSGSYEQYF
CDR3nt: TGTGCCAGTAGTAGCCGGACTAGCGGGAGCTACGAGCAGTACTTC

j_gene: TRBJ2-5
len: 20
abundance: few
v_gene: TRBV7-6
d_gene: TRBD2
CDR3aa: CASSPRRGLAGEFSQETQYF
CDR3nt: TGTGCCAGCAGCCCGCGACGGGGACTAGCGGGAGAATTCTCCCAAGAGACCCAGTACTTC

j_gene: TRBJ2-7
len: 14
abundance: -
v_gene: TRBV5-5
d_gene: -
CDR3aa: CASSSGRGTYEQYF
CDR3nt: TGTGCCAGCAGTTCCGGCAGGGGAACCTACGAGCAGTACTTC

j_gene: TRBJ2-5
len: 15
abundance: -
v_gene: TRBV5-1
d_gene: TRBD1
CDR3aa: CASSLAQGAGETQYF
CDR3nt: TGCGCCAGCAGCTTGGCGCAGGGGGCGGGAGAGACCCAGTACTTC

j_gene: TRBJ2-2
len: 15
abundance: -
v_gene: TRBV7-9
d_gene: TRBD2
CDR3aa: CASSSTLADTGELFF
CDR3nt: TGTGCCAGCAGCTCAACCCTAGCGGACACCGGGGAGCTGTTTTTT

j_gene: TRBJ2-1
len: 15
abundance: -
v_gene: TRBV7-7
d_gene: TRBD1
CDR3aa: CASSLGDSSYNEQFF
CDR3nt: TGTGCCAGCAGCTTAGGGGACAGCTCCTACAATGAGCAGTTCTTC

j_gene: TRBJ2-7
len: 14
abundance: -
v_gene: TRBV23-1
d_gene: -
CDR3aa: CASSPESRDYEQYF
CDR3nt: TGCGCCAGCAGTCCCGAATCCAGGGACTACGAGCAGTACTTC

j_gene: TRBJ1-2
len: 14
abundance: -
v_gene: TRBV5-4
d_gene: -
CDR3aa: CASSSYTGTYGYTF
CDR3nt: TGTGCCAGCAGCTCATACACAGGGACCTATGGCTACACCTTC

j_gene: TRBJ2-1
len: 13
abundance: few
v_gene: TRBV9
d_gene: -
CDR3aa: CASSGTGYNEQFF
CDR3nt: TGTGCCAGCAGCGGAACTGGATACAATGAGCAGTTCTTC

j_gene: TRBJ1-6
len: 14
abundance: -
v_gene: TRBV5-4
d_gene: TRBD1
CDR3aa: CASSLEGTGSPLHF
CDR3nt: TGTGCCAGCAGCTTGGAGGGGACAGGGTCACCCCTCCACTTT

j_gene: TRBJ1-5
len: 14
abundance: -
v_gene: TRBV2
d_gene: TRBD1
CDR3aa: CASRPGQGYQPQHF
CDR3nt: TGTGCCAGCAGACCGGGACAGGGGTATCAGCCCCAGCATTTT

j_gene: TRBJ2-5
len: 14
abundance: -
v_gene: TRBV7-6
d_gene: TRBD2
CDR3aa: CASSLRGGEETQYF
CDR3nt: TGTGCCAGCAGCTTAAGGGGAGGGGAAGAGACCCAGTACTTC

j_gene: TRBJ1-1
len: 16
abundance: -
v_gene: TRBV27
d_gene: -
CDR3aa: CASSLSGGFVDTEAFF
CDR3nt: TGTGCCAGCAGTTTATCGGGGGGATTCGTGGACACTGAAGCTTTCTTT

j_gene: TRBJ1-5
len: 15
abundance: -
v_gene: TRBV27
d_gene: -
CDR3aa: CASSGTPGGNQPQHF
CDR3nt: TGTGCCAGCAGTGGTACCCCGGGGGGCAATCAGCCCCAGCATTTT

j_gene: TRBJ2-1
len: 14
abundance: -
v_gene: TRBV5-4
d_gene: TRBD1
CDR3aa: CASSVRDRADEQFF
CDR3nt: TGTGCCAGCAGCGTCCGGGACAGGGCCGATGAGCAGTTCTTC

j_gene: TRBJ1-4
len: 15
abundance: once
v_gene: TRBV9
d_gene: -
CDR3aa: CASSVLQGRHEKLFF
CDR3nt: TGTGCCAGCAGCGTCTTACAGGGCCGTCATGAAAAACTGTTTTTT

j_gene: TRBJ2-5
len: 16
abundance: -
v_gene: TRBV11-3
d_gene: TRBD1
CDR3aa: CASSLGGGPASETQYF
CDR3nt: TGTGCCAGCAGCTTAGGAGGGGGCCCAGCCAGTGAGACCCAGTACTTC

j_gene: TRBJ2-7
len: 15
abundance: -
v_gene: TRBV7-2
d_gene: TRBD2
CDR3aa: CASSLEGGGSYEQYF
CDR3nt: TGTGCCAGCAGCTTAGAGGGCGGGGGCTCCTACGAGCAGTACTTC

j_gene: TRBJ1-4
len: 14
abundance: once
v_gene: TRBV29-1
d_gene: -
CDR3aa: CSASGGARGEKLFF
CDR3nt: TGCAGCGCCTCGGGAGGGGCACGAGGGGAAAAACTGTTTTTT

j_gene: TRBJ2-7
len: 11
abundance: -
v_gene: TRBV2
d_gene: -
CDR3aa: CASGQSYEQYF
CDR3nt: TGTGCCAGCGGCCAGAGCTACGAGCAGTACTTC

j_gene: TRBJ2-5
len: 15
abundance: -
v_gene: TRBV25-1
d_gene: -
CDR3aa: CASSDRFMGQETQYF
CDR3nt: TGTGCCAGCAGTGACCGATTCATGGGCCAAGAGACCCAGTACTTC

j_gene: TRBJ1-2
len: 13
abundance: -
v_gene: TRBV7-9
d_gene: -
CDR3aa: CASSPEHFYGYTF
CDR3nt: TGTGCCAGCAGCCCAGAACATTTTTATGGCTACACCTTC

j_gene: TRBJ2-1
len: 16
abundance: -
v_gene: TRBV9
d_gene: TRBD2
CDR3aa: CASSVSFQRGEYEQFF
CDR3nt: TGTGCCAGCAGCGTATCTTTCCAGCGGGGGGAATATGAGCAGTTCTTC

j_gene: TRBJ2-1
len: 14
abundance: -
v_gene: TRBV7-7
d_gene: -
CDR3aa: CASSPGTHRNEQFF
CDR3nt: TGTGCCAGCAGCCCAGGGACCCACCGCAATGAGCAGTTCTTC

j_gene: TRBJ1-5
len: 17
abundance: -
v_gene: TRBV19
d_gene: TRBD1
CDR3aa: CASSIGGGTGSNQPQHF
CDR3nt: TGTGCCAGTAGTATAGGGGGAGGGACAGGTAGCAATCAGCCCCAGCATTTT

j_gene: TRBJ2-1
len: 14
abundance: -
v_gene: TRBV2
d_gene: TRBD1
CDR3aa: CATSRTGSRNEQFF
CDR3nt: TGTGCCACCAGTAGGACAGGGTCTAGAAATGAGCAGTTCTTC

j_gene: TRBJ2-3
len: 15
abundance: -
v_gene: TRBV11-3
d_gene: TRBD1
CDR3aa: CASSRSGTDTDTQYF
CDR3nt: TGTGCCAGCAGCCGATCCGGGACAGACACAGATACGCAGTATTTT

j_gene: TRBJ2-2
len: 17
abundance: -
v_gene: TRBV7-6
d_gene: TRBD1
CDR3aa: CASSSVPGQGTTGELFF
CDR3nt: TGTGCCAGCAGCTCAGTGCCGGGACAGGGTACCACCGGGGAGCTGTTTTTT

j_gene: TRBJ1-2
len: 15
abundance: few
v_gene: TRBV10-1
d_gene: -
CDR3aa: CAVSGLTQGNYGYTF
CDR3nt: TGCGCAGTCTCAGGACTGACCCAAGGTAACTATGGCTACACCTTC

j_gene: TRBJ2-3
len: 15
abundance: -
v_gene: TRBV30
d_gene: -
CDR3aa: CAWSGGGPSTDTQYF
CDR3nt: TGTGCCTGGAGTGGTGGCGGGCCTAGCACAGATACGCAGTATTTT

j_gene: TRBJ2-3
len: 13
abundance: -
v_gene: TRBV9
d_gene: TRBD1
CDR3aa: CASSASTGYTQYF
CDR3nt: TGTGCCAGCAGCGCCTCGACAGGGTATACGCAGTATTTT

j_gene: TRBJ2-7
len: 14
abundance: few
v_gene: TRBV6-6
d_gene: -
CDR3aa: CASRNGVESYEQYF
CDR3nt: TGTGCCAGCCGGAACGGCGTGGAGTCCTACGAGCAGTACTTC

j_gene: TRBJ1-1
len: 14
abundance: -
v_gene: TRBV2
d_gene: -
CDR3aa: CASSFQGKGTEAFF
CDR3nt: TGTGCCAGCAGTTTTCAGGGCAAGGGCACTGAAGCTTTCTTT